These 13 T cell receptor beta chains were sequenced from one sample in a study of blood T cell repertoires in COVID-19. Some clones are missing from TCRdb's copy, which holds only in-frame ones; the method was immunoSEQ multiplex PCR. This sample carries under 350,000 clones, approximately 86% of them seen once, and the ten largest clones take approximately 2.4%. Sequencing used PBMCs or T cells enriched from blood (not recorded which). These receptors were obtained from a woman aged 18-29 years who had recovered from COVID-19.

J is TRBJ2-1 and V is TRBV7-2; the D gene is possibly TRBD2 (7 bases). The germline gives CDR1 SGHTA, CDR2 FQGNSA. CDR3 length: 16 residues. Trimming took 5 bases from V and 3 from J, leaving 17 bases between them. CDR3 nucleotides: TGTGCCAGCAGCCGCGGGGGCGGTGGTCTCTACAATGAGCAGTTCTTC. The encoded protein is CASSRGGGGLYNEQFF.

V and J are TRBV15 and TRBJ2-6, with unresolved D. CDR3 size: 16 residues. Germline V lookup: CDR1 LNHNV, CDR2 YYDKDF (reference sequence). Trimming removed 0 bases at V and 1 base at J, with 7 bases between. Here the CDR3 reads CATSRDRESGANVLTF. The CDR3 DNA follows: TGTGCCACCAGCAGAGATCGCGAGTCTGGGGCCAACGTCCTGACTTTC. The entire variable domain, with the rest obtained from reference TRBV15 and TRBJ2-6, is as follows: DAMVIQNPRYQVTQFGKPVTLSCSQTLNHNVMYWYQQKSSQAPKLLFHYYDKDFNNEADTPDNFQSRRPNTSFCFLDIRSPGLGDTAMYLCATSRDRESGANVLTFGAGSRLTVL.

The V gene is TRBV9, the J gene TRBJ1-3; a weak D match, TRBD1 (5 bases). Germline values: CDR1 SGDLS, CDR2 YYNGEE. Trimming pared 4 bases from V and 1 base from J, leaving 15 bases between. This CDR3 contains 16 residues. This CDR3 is CASSPPGGGSGNTIYF. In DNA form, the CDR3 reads TGTGCCAGCAGCCCCCCCGGGGGGGGGTCTGGAAACACCATATATTTT.

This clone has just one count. CDR3 residues: CASTQGGQSNQPQHF. The CDR3 DNA follows: TGTGCCAGTACCCAGGGAGGGCAAAGCAATCAGCCCCAGCATTTT. The chain employs TRBV19 and TRBJ1-5, with D possibly being TRBD1 (5 bases). Germline V gene data show CDR1 as LNHDA and CDR2 as SQIVND (reference sequence). V lost 7 bases to trimming and J lost 1 base, with 14 bases between them. The CDR3 has 15 amino acids.

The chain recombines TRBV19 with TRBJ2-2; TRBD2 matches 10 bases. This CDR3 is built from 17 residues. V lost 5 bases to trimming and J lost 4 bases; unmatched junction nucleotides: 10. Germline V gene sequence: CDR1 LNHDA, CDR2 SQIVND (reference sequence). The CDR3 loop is CASSPTPLAGSTGELFF. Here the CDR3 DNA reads TGTGCCAGTAGTCCGACACCACTAGCGGGGTCCACCGGGGAGCTGTTTTTT. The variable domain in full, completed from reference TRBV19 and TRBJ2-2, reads DGGITQSPKYLFRKEGQNVTLSCEQNLNHDAMYWYRQDPGQGLRLIYYSQIVNDFQKGDIAEGYSVSREKKESFPLTVTSAQKNPTAFYLCASSPTPLAGSTGELFFGEGSRLTVL.

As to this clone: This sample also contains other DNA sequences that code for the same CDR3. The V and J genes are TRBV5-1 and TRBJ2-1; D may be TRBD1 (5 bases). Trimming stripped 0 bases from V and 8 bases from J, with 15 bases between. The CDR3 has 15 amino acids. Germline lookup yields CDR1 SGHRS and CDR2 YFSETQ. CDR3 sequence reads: CASSLEGRAVDEQFF. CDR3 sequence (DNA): TGCGCCAGCAGCTTGGAAGGCAGGGCGGTGGATGAGCAGTTCTTC.

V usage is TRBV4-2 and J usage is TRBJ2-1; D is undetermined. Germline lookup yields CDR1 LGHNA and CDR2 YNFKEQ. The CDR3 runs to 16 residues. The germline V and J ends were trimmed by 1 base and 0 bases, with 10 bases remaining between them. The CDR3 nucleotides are TGTGCCAGCAGCCAAGGTTACGCCAGCTCCTACAATGAGCAGTTCTTC. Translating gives CASSQGYASSYNEQFF.

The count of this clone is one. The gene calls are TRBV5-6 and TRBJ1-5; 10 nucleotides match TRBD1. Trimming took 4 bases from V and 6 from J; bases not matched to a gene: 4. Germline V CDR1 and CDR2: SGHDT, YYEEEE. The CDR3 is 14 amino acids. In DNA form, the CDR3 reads TGTGCCAGCAGCAGACAGGGGGCTGGTCAGCCCCAGCATTTT. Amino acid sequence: CASSRQGAGQPQHF. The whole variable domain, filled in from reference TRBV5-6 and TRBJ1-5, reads DAGVTQSPTHLIKTRGQQVTLRCSPKSGHDTVSWYQQALGQGPQFIFQYYEEEERQRGNFPDRFSGHQFPNYSSELNVNALLLGDSALYLCASSRQGAGQPQHFGDGTRLSIL.

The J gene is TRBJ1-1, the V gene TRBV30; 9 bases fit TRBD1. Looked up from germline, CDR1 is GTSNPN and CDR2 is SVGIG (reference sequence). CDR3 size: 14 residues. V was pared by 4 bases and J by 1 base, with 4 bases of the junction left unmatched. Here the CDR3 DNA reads TGTGCCTGGAACAGGGGACAGGGGAACACTGAAGCTTTCTTT. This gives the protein CAWNRGQGNTEAFF.

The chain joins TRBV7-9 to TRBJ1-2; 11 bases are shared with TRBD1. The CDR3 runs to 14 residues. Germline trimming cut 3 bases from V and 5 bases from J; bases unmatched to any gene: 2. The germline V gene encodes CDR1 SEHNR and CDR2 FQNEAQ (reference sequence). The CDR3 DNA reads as TGTGCCAGCAGCTTGGGACAGGGGGAGTATGGCTACACCTTC. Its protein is CASSLGQGEYGYTF.

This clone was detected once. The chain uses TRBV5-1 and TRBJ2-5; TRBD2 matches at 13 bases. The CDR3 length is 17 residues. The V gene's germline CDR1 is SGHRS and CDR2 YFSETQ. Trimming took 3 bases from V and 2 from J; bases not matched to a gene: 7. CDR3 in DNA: TGCGCCAGCAGCTCCGGACTAGCGGGGGAAAAACAAGAGACCCAGTACTTC. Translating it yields CASSSGLAGEKQETQYF.

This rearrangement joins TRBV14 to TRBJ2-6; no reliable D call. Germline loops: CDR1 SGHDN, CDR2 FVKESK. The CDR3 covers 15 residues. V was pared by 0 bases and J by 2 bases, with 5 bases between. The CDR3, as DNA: TGTGCCAGCAGCCAAGATTATCCTGGGGCCAACGTCCTGACTTTC. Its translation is CASSQDYPGANVLTF.

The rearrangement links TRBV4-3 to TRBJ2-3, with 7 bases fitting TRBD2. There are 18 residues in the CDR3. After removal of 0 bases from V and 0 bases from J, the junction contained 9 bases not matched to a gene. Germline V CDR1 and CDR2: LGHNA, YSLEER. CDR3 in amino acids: CASSQDVGGGASTDTQYF. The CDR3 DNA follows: TGCGCCAGCAGCCAAGACGTGGGCGGGGGAGCTAGCACAGATACGCAGTATTTT.